This T cell receptor beta chain was recovered during a study of T and B cells in COVID-19 patients. Study-wide background: Recovered patients mostly had mild to moderate COVID-19 managed as outpatients. Study conclusions and caveats: At recovery TRB diversity and richness exceeded healthy donors, after highly clonal active COVID-19 repertoires. Exclusive to the recovered cohort were some 2,300 TCR clusters, about 33 of them with low generation probability. Symptomatic-phase blood samples from mildly ill patients and early samples from severe cases were scarce.

This clonotype showed up just a few times. Its antigen remains unknown. Between the trimmed V and J ends, which lost 4 bases and 2 bases, there was a span of 21 bases. The CDR3 is made up of 17 amino acids. The V gene's germline CDR1 is MNHEY and CDR2 SVGEGT. TRB was amplified from approximately 250-480 ng of blood genomic DNA. Multiplex PCR with BIOMED2 TRB-A/B primer pools amplified TRB rearrangements. TCRdb re-called the multiplex PCR reads with MiXCR, one entry per CDR3 protein. The sample lists about 7,000 distinct CDR3 sequences, around 29% occurring once. Sequenced material: blood. The chain combines TRBV6-2 or TRBV6-3 with TRBJ2-7; D unclear. This receptor was obtained from a human donor with active COVID-19. DNA for the CDR3: TGTGCCAGCAGTTTAAACTTGGGGAAGGTGATGACCTACGAGCAGTACTTC. Encoded protein: CASSLNLGKVMTYEQYF.